The rows below give T cell receptor beta chains drawn from one sample of a study of T cell responses to AZD1222 COVID-19 vaccine. TCRdb keeps only in-frame clones here, not all; method: immunoSEQ multiplex PCR. The top ten hold 1.4% of the sample, which has 120,000 to 150,000 clones, 90% to 95% seen once. The sequencing used peripheral blood, collected on day 0 of AZD1222 vaccination. The source of these receptors is an adult in good health. The CDR3 runs from the conserved cysteine through the conserved F or W. The order of the fields is clone size, D gene, V gene, J gene, CDR3 DNA, CDR3 protein. The D gene is left open where the match is weak. Clone size, where shown, is once, few, many, or a class for clones that have expanded.

>-|TRBD1|TRBV19|TRBJ1-1
TGTGCCAGTAAAGGGACAGGTCTAGCTTTCTTT
CASKGTGLAFF
>once|TRBD1|TRBV13|TRBJ1-5
TGTGCCAGCAGCCTCACAGGACAGGGTAGCAATCAGCCCCAGCATTTT
CASSLTGQGSNQPQHF
>-|-|TRBV5-1|TRBJ2-1
TGCGCCAGCAGCTTAATCCCCCGGGACCAAGGTAATGAGCAGTTCTTC
CASSLIPRDQGNEQFF
>-|TRBD1|TRBV15|TRBJ1-6
TGTGCCACCAGCAGGGGGACAGGGGGTTCACCCCTCCACTTT
CATSRGTGGSPLHF
>-|-|TRBV25-1|TRBJ1-2
TGTGCCAGCCTAGACAGTACTCACTATGGCTACACCTTC
CASLDSTHYGYTF
>-|-|TRBV7-2|TRBJ1-3
TGTGCCAGCAGCTTAGGGGAACGCGCCAATGGAAACACCATATATTTT
CASSLGERANGNTIYF
>few|TRBD1|TRBV4-3|TRBJ2-3
TGCGCCAGCAGTCAAATACAGGGGCCCGATCCATATACGCAGTATTTT
CASSQIQGPDPYTQYF
>few|TRBD2|TRBV14|TRBJ2-2
TGTGCCAGCAGTCCCGGACTAGCGGGAGGCGTCGCCGGGGAGCTGTTTTTT
CASSPGLAGGVAGELFF
>once|-|TRBV6-5|TRBJ2-3
TGTGCCAGCAGTTACTCGAGCAGCGTAGGCACAGATACGCAGTATTTT
CASSYSSSVGTDTQYF
>once|-|TRBV5-5|TRBJ2-3
TGTGCCAGCACCCCAGGGGTGGCGGGGGGCACAGATACGCAGTATTTT
CASTPGVAGGTDTQYF
>-|-|TRBV7-9|TRBJ1-2
TGTGCCAGCAGCAAAGGCCGGAGGGGCGCTTACTATGGCTACACCTTC
CASSKGRRGAYYGYTF
>-|-|TRBV19|TRBJ1-3
TGTGCCAGTATCGAGGGACTTAACTCTGGAAACACCATATATTTT
CASIEGLNSGNTIYF
>-|-|TRBV15|TRBJ2-2
TGTGCCACCAGCAGAGAATTGGGGGACGGGGAGCTGTTTTTT
CATSRELGDGELFF
>-|-|TRBV6-4|TRBJ1-1
TGTGCCAGCAGTGACTCGCCCGAAGGCAAAGCTTTCTTT
CASSDSPEGKAFF
>-|-|TRBV6-5|TRBJ1-5
TGTGCCATTGCCGGGGGTCTGAATCAGCCCCAGCATTTT
CAIAGGLNQPQHF
>-|-|TRBV12-3/TRBV12-4|TRBJ1-1
TGTGCCAGCAGTTTAAGGGGCAGCACTGAAGCTTTCTTT
CASSLRGSTEAFF
>-|-|TRBV6-2/TRBV6-3|TRBJ2-7
TGTGCCAGCAGCACACCGGGACGGAGCTCCTACGAGCAGTACTTC
CASSTPGRSSYEQYF
>-|-|TRBV15|TRBJ2-3
TGTGCCACCAGCAGATCCCGAGGGAGCGCAGGCACAGATACGCAGTATTTT
CATSRSRGSAGTDTQYF
>-|-|TRBV4-3|TRBJ1-6
TGCGCCAGCAGCCAATCCGGGACGGGAAATTCACCCCTCCACTTT
CASSQSGTGNSPLHF
>-|-|TRBV12-2|TRBJ2-3
TGTGCAAGTCGCTTAGAAGTCACAGATACGCAGTATTTT
CASRLEVTDTQYF
>-|-|TRBV18|TRBJ2-5
TGTGCCAGCTCACCGGCCATTGACCGCGGCGAGACCCAGTACTTC
CASSPAIDRGETQYF
>-|-|TRBV27|TRBJ1-5
TGTGCCAGCAGTTCTATGGGGTATCAGCCCCAGCATTTT
CASSSMGYQPQHF
>-|-|TRBV7-9|TRBJ1-1
TGTGCCAGCATAAAGACCGGGAACACTGAAGCTTTCTTT
CASIKTGNTEAFF
>-|-|TRBV11-2|TRBJ2-2
TGTGCCAGCAGCTCTTTACAGGACACCGGGGAGCTGTTTTTT
CASSSLQDTGELFF
>once|-|TRBV18|TRBJ1-1
TGTGCCAGCTCACCGCGGGACCTTTTGCGGACTGAAGCTTTCTTT
CASSPRDLLRTEAFF
>-|TRBD1|TRBV27|TRBJ1-1
TGTGCCAGCCTCAGGGGGCGTGAAGCTTTCTTT
CASLRGREAFF
>-|-|TRBV27|TRBJ1-6
TGTGCCAGCAGTGGACTCAGGGTTAGGGATTCACCCCTCCACTTT
CASSGLRVRDSPLHF
>once|TRBD1|TRBV19|TRBJ1-6
TGTGCCAGTAGGCCCCAACAGGGGAATAATTCACCCCTCCACTTT
CASRPQQGNNSPLHF
>-|-|TRBV6-4|TRBJ2-1
TGTGCCAGCAGTCACTCACAGGGCGATGAGCAGTTCTTC
CASSHSQGDEQFF
>-|-|TRBV28|TRBJ1-2
TGTGCCAGCAGTTCCGCCAATGGCTACACCTTC
CASSSANGYTF
>-|-|TRBV11-1|TRBJ2-1
TGTGCCAGCATGGACTTAAACCCAGGAGACAATGAGCAGTTCTTC
CASMDLNPGDNEQFF
>-|-|TRBV7-9|TRBJ1-1
TGTGCCAGCAGCACAGTACAGGGTTTGGGAATCAACACTGAAGCTTTCTTT
CASSTVQGLGINTEAFF
>-|TRBD1|TRBV6-5|TRBJ1-5
TGTGCCAGCAGTTCCAGACAGGGGGCGAGCAATCAGCCCCAGCATTTT
CASSSRQGASNQPQHF
>-|-|TRBV3-1/TRBV3-2|TRBJ2-2
TGTGCCAGCGCCGCGGGCGCCGGGGAGCTGTTTTTT
CASAAGAGELFF
>-|-|TRBV5-1|TRBJ2-7
TGCGCCAGCAGCTTGGCACAGATTACCTACGAGCAGTACTTC
CASSLAQITYEQYF
>few|-|TRBV6-5|TRBJ2-7
TGTGCCAGCATCTCAACTCGGGGGTCTGGAGAGCAGTACTTC
CASISTRGSGEQYF
>-|-|TRBV7-3|TRBJ1-3
TGTGCCAGCAGCTCCGGGGGGACTGGAAACACCATATATTTT
CASSSGGTGNTIYF
>-|-|TRBV5-1|TRBJ1-4
TGCGCCAGCAGCTTGGACACGGTCTCTAATGAAAAACTGTTTTTT
CASSLDTVSNEKLFF
>-|-|TRBV7-6|TRBJ1-4
TGTGCCAGCAGCCCCGCGGTGGGCAATGAAAAACTGTTTTTT
CASSPAVGNEKLFF
>-|TRBD2|TRBV28|TRBJ2-3
TGTGCCAGCAGTCCACTACTAGCGGGGATCACAGATACGCAGTATTTT
CASSPLLAGITDTQYF
>-|-|TRBV3-1/TRBV3-2|TRBJ2-1
TGTGCCAGCAGCAATATATTGGAGCAGTTCTTC
CASSNILEQFF
>-|-|TRBV14|TRBJ2-7
TGTGCCAGCAGCCATCCTCGGGACACAGACGCCTGGGAGCAGTACTTC
CASSHPRDTDAWEQYF
>few|-|TRBV27|TRBJ1-1
TGTGCCAGCAGGCTACAGGGCTTTAGGTCTGAAGCTTTCTTT
CASRLQGFRSEAFF
>-|TRBD2|TRBV11-3|TRBJ2-7
TGTGCCAGCAGTTTAGGGACTAAGGGTTACGAGCAGTACTTC
CASSLGTKGYEQYF
>-|-|TRBV28|TRBJ2-7
TGTGCCAGCACCGTTGGACCAATCTACGAGCAGTACTTC
CASTVGPIYEQYF
>once|TRBD1|TRBV6-2/TRBV6-3|TRBJ2-5
TGTGCCAGCAGTTACTCGGGACAGGCGGTCCCGACCCAGTACTTC
CASSYSGQAVPTQYF
>-|-|TRBV6-2/TRBV6-3|TRBJ2-1
TGTGCCAGCAGTTACGGGGAGAGCAATGAGCAGTTCTTC
CASSYGESNEQFF
>once|TRBD1|TRBV6-5|TRBJ1-2
TGTGCCAGCAGTCCCAGGACAGGGAGTAACTATGGCTACACCTTC
CASSPRTGSNYGYTF
>-|-|TRBV6-2/TRBV6-3|TRBJ2-3
TGTGCCAGCAGTTACTCGAATCTGGGGCCAGATACGCAGTATTTT
CASSYSNLGPDTQYF
>-|TRBD2|TRBV11-3|TRBJ2-3
TGTGCCAGCAGCTTTACAGCGGGAGGGGCAGATACGCAGTATTTT
CASSFTAGGADTQYF
>-|-|TRBV7-9|TRBJ1-2
TGTGCCAGCAGCTTGGGGACGGAGAACTATGGCTACACCTTC
CASSLGTENYGYTF
>-|-|TRBV28|TRBJ1-3
TGTGCCAGCAGTTTCCCAAACTCTGGAAACACCATATATTTT
CASSFPNSGNTIYF
>few|-|TRBV28|TRBJ1-2
TGTGCCAGCAGTTTGGGGACCGGCTACACCTTC
CASSLGTGYTF
>-|-|TRBV20-1|TRBJ1-2
TGCAGTGCTAGTGGCGGGGTACCTCACTATGGCTACACCTTC
CSASGGVPHYGYTF
>-|-|TRBV10-1|TRBJ1-5
TGCGCCAGCAGTGCGGGTCAGACGGATCAGCCCCAGCATTTT
CASSAGQTDQPQHF
>-|-|TRBV19|TRBJ2-3
TGTGCCAGTAGTATAAAGAGGGATACGCAGTATTTT
CASSIKRDTQYF
>few|-|TRBV28|TRBJ1-1
TGTGCCAGCAGTTTCCCTCTTAACACTGAAGCTTTCTTT
CASSFPLNTEAFF
>-|-|TRBV2|TRBJ1-3
TGTGCCAGCAACCCCGGTGGCTCTGGAAACACCATATATTTT
CASNPGGSGNTIYF